The sequence of this T cell receptor beta chain was determined in a study of blood T cell repertoires in COVID-19. The wider study: The United States, Italy and Spain supplied acute and convalescent COVID-19 samples.

Profiling relied on immunoSEQ multiplex PCR, and the TCRdb table lists in-frame clones only, not all of them. In the table there are a few hundred thousand clones, 88% of which are singletons. During active infection, Seattle patients enrolled and were then monitored through disease. CDR3 length: 15 residues. Germline CDR1 and CDR2: SQVTM and ANQGSEA. Germline trimming cut 5 bases from V and 4 bases from J; bases unmatched to any gene: 7. The sequenced sample was peripheral blood. The chain carries TRBV29-1 and TRBJ2-2; 10 bases match TRBD1. This sequence originates from a woman between 70 and 85 years old with COVID-19, enrolled during active disease. The CDR3 nucleotides read TGCAGCGTTACTCCGGGACAGGGGTTCACCGGGGAGCTGTTTTTT. Translation gives CSVTPGQGFTGELFF.